This passage covers 16 T cell receptor beta chains from one sample sequenced in a study of CD8 T cells in ankylosing spondylitis (TCRdb year 2017). Library preparation employed 5' RACE. Data came from an Illumina HiSeq 2500. TCRdb passed the public sequencing reads through fastp at Q25 and MiXCR, retaining productive beta sequences. Merged by CDR3 protein, the rows form single entries marked with the most common genes and DNA. For this sample the table gives under 35,000 distinct CDR3 sequences, of which around 6.7% were detected only once. The ten largest account for about 10% of the sample. The specimen was blood, either unsorted or a sorted T cell fraction (not recorded which). The receptors were sampled from a male donor with ankylosing spondylitis or in good health (not recorded which).

This clonotype appeared many times. The rearrangement uses TRBV2 and TRBJ2-3; D might be TRBD2 (6 bases). This CDR3 is 18 amino acids long. V lost 8 bases, J lost 2 bases, and 26 bases lay in between. Germline V lookup: CDR1 SNHLY, CDR2 FYNNEI. The CDR3, as DNA: TGTGCCAGCGGGATTACGACCCTAGCGTTGCGCCCCACAGATACGCAGTATTTT. Protein sequence: CASGITTLALRPTDTQYF.

This clonotype occurred many times. This rearrangement joins TRBV10-3 to TRBJ2-1, with TRBD2 matching 7 bases. CDR1 and CDR2 from the germline V gene are ENHRY and SYGVKD. The V and J ends lost 3 bases and 7 bases, in that order; junction bases with no gene match: 18. The CDR3 runs 18 residues. CDR3 residues: CAISESPSPGRSYNEQFF. In nucleotides, the CDR3 is TGTGCCATCAGTGAAAGCCCCTCTCCCGGGAGGTCGTATAATGAGCAGTTCTTC.

This clonotype was detected many times. J is TRBJ1-5 and V is TRBV3-1; 11 nucleotides agree with TRBD1. This CDR3 comprises 15 residues. The germline gives CDR1 LGHDT, CDR2 YNNKEL (reference sequence). Germline trimming cut 3 bases from V and 7 bases from J; bases unmatched to any gene: 5. CDR3 loop: CASSQDRGHRQPQHF. The CDR3 DNA reads TGTGCCAGCAGCCAGGACAGGGGGCATAGACAGCCCCAGCATTTT.

This clonotype was counted ten times or more. The chain links TRBV3-1 to TRBJ2-3, with TRBD2 matching 7 bases. J gave up 3 bases and V 1 base, and 10 bases lay outside the gene matches. The germline CDR1 and CDR2 sequences are LGHDT and YNNKEL (reference sequence). This CDR3 contains 17 residues. This chain's CDR3 is CASSQVPAGRGTDTQYF. CDR3 bases: TGTGCCAGCAGCCAAGTGCCAGCGGGGCGAGGTACAGATACGCAGTATTTT.

This clonotype was found a few times. The V gene is TRBV7-2, the J gene TRBJ2-3, with D possibly TRBD1 on 5 matching bases. V was cut by 2 bases and J by 8 bases, with 5 bases left in between. The CDR3 spans 11 residues. Germline CDR1 and CDR2: SGHTA and FQGNSA. The CDR3 sequence is CASSLRGTQYF. The CDR3 DNA is TGTGCCAGCAGCTTAAGGGGTACGCAGTATTTT.

This clonotype was detected only a few times. This rearrangement joins TRBV7-9 to TRBJ2-2; no clear D gene. Germline V lookup: CDR1 SEHNR, CDR2 FQNEAQ (reference sequence). This CDR3 spans 15 amino acids. With 1 base removed from V and 6 bases from J, the gap between germline ends came to 12 bases. The CDR3 protein is CASSLVGKVAGELFF. As DNA, the CDR3 is TGTGCCAGCAGCTTAGTGGGAAAGGTGGCCGGGGAGCTGTTTTTT.

This clonotype was seen repeatedly, ten times or more. The chain couples TRBV29-1 to TRBJ2-2, with 12 nucleotides matching TRBD2. Germline V gives CDR1 SQVTM, CDR2 ANQGSEA. J gave up 7 bases and V 6 bases, and 9 bases lay outside the gene matches. The CDR3 has 15 amino acids. The CDR3 sequence: CSVGPSGRAVGELFF. As DNA, the CDR3 is TGCAGCGTCGGACCTAGCGGGAGGGCTGTCGGGGAGCTGTTTTTT.

This clonotype has at least ten counts. The chain has TRBV24-1 and TRBJ2-7, with D uncertain. The germline V and J ends were trimmed by 4 bases and 6 bases, with 12 bases remaining between them. CDR1 and CDR2 from the germline V gene are KGHDR and SFDVKD. The CDR3 is 13 amino acids. DNA for the CDR3: TGTGCCACCAGTGAGTGCCCCGGGTGCGAGCAGTACTTC. Translated, it gives CATSECPGCEQYF.

The chain's CDR3 is CASSSLGSGESNEQFF. CDR3 nucleotide sequence: TGTGCCAGCAGTTCTCTTGGTAGTGGGGAGTCCAATGAGCAGTTCTTC. The genes are TRBV28 and TRBJ2-1; a possible D gene is TRBD2 (5 bases). The CDR3 has 16 amino acids. The germline CDR1 and CDR2 sequences are MDHEN and SYDVKM. The germline V and J ends were trimmed by 4 bases and 6 bases, with 19 bases remaining between them.

There are many counts of this clonotype. J is TRBJ2-1 and V is TRBV24-1, with D possibly being TRBD2 (6 bases). Between the trimmed V and J ends, which lost 1 base and 7 bases, there was a span of 7 bases. The CDR3 is made up of 13 amino acids. Germline V gene data show CDR1 as KGHDR and CDR2 as SFDVKD. In DNA, the CDR3 is TGTGCCACCAGTGATTTCCGGGGGAATGAGCAGTTCTTC. Translation gives CATSDFRGNEQFF.

This clonotype was detected ten times or more. The chain combines TRBV12-3 or TRBV12-4 with TRBJ2-4; TRBD2 is a possible D gene (7 bases). V was pared by 6 bases and J by 2 bases, with 17 bases between. The CDR3 length is 16 residues. The CDR3 protein is CASSILQGGTKNIQYF. In DNA form, the CDR3 reads TGTGCCAGCAGCATTTTACAGGGAGGGACCAAAAACATTCAGTACTTC.

This clonotype was seen at least ten times. One end of the junction is discordant with germline, which a read error may explain. The chain combines TRBV2 with TRBJ2-5; 9 bases agree with TRBD2. CDR1 SNHLY and CDR2 FYNNEI come from the germline V gene. The CDR3 loop spans 14 amino acids. The CDR3 here is CASRKKGLASLWNF. CDR3 DNA sequence: TGTGCCAGCAGAAAGAAGGGACTAGCCTCACTATGGAACTTC.

Ten or more counts support this clonotype. This chain links TRBV14 with TRBJ1-1; D remains ambiguous. The CDR3 is made up of 14 amino acids. Germline CDR1 is SGHDN and CDR2 is FVKESK. V gave up 3 bases and J gave up 12 bases, with 20 bases separating them. DNA for the CDR3: TGTGCCAGCAGCCATAGTGGGGTCACCGGGCCACCTTTCTTT. This translates into CASSHSGVTGPPFF.

This clonotype was counted at least ten times. The rearrangement uses TRBV7-8 and TRBJ2-5; D remains ambiguous. The V and J ends lost 1 base and 5 bases respectively, with 8 bases between them. The CDR3 covers 13 residues. Germline CDR1 and CDR2: SGHVS and FQNEAQ. The CDR3 loop is CASSLVLQETQYF. DNA for the CDR3: TGTGCCAGCAGCTTAGTTCTCCAGGAGACCCAGTACTTC.

Many counts were recorded for this clonotype. This rearrangement joins TRBV12-3 or TRBV12-4 to TRBJ1-1, with 9 bases fitting TRBD1. After removal of 6 bases from V and 5 bases from J, the junction contained 7 bases not matched to a gene. The CDR3 has 14 residues. DNA for the CDR3: TGTGCCAGCAGCTTTACAGGGGGCGGTACTGAAGCTTTCTTT. Encoded protein: CASSFTGGGTEAFF.

In its sample, this clonotype was seen many times. DNA of the CDR3: TGTGCCAGCAGTGGGGTGGTCTATTCCGGGGAGCTGTTTTTT. Its protein product is CASSGVVYSGELFF. J is TRBJ2-2 and V is TRBV2; no clear D gene. The CDR3 is 14 amino acids. The V gene's germline CDR1 is SNHLY and CDR2 FYNNEI. V was cut by 4 bases and J by 6 bases, with 12 bases left in between.